A single sample is the source of the 12 T cell receptor beta chains below, sequenced in a study of T cell responses to AZD1222 COVID-19 vaccine. Assay: immunoSEQ multiplex PCR; the TCRdb copy retains only in-frame clones and omits some. The sample records some 74,000 clones, 87% being singletons. The source material was peripheral blood, sampled 28 days after the second AZD1222 dose. Receptors were obtained from an adult who received the AZD1222 COVID-19 vaccine.

The V call is TRBV24-1, the J call TRBJ2-5; 8 bases match TRBD1. J lost 2 bases, V lost 2 bases, and 3 bases had no gene match. This CDR3 region has 15 residues. Per germline, CDR1 KGHDR and CDR2 SFDVKD. CDR3 DNA sequence: TGTGCCACCAGTGATTCCGGACAGGGACAAGAGACCCAGTACTTC. Amino acid sequence: CATSDSGQGQETQYF.

This clone was seen only once. This chain joins TRBV14 and TRBJ2-7; 8 bases map to TRBD1. V trimming: 4 bases; J trimming: 3 bases; junction bases outside the gene matches: 8. Germline V gene lookup returns CDR1 SGHDN and CDR2 FVKESK. This CDR3 comprises 15 residues. CDR3 nucleotides: TGTGCCAGCAGCCGACAGTCAGGGGGCCACTACGAGCAGTACTTC. Encoded protein: CASSRQSGGHYEQYF. Full variable domain (remainder filled in from reference TRBV14 and TRBJ2-7): EAGVTQFPSHSVIEKGQTVTLRCDPISGHDNLYWYRRVMGKEIKFLLHFVKESKQDESGMPNNRFLAERTGGTYSTLKVQPAELEDSGVYFCASSRQSGGHYEQYFGPGTRLTVT.

The V and J genes are TRBV7-2 and TRBJ1-1, with a weak D call TRBD1 (6 bases). Per germline, CDR1 SGHTA and CDR2 FQGNSA. V was shortened by 3 bases and J by 5 bases, with 10 bases between the two germline ends. The CDR3 is 13 amino acids. The CDR3 loop is CASSLQGRTEAFF. CDR3 coding DNA: TGTGCCAGCAGCTTGCAGGGGAGGACTGAAGCTTTCTTT.

The chain employs TRBV9 and TRBJ2-3; D is ambiguous. The V and J ends lost 2 bases and 0 bases respectively, with 4 bases between them. Germline CDR1 SGDLS, CDR2 YYNGEE. This CDR3 contains 13 residues. The CDR3, as DNA: TGTGCCAGCAGCGTGACTAGCACAGATACGCAGTATTTT. It translates to CASSVTSTDTQYF.

The chain is built from TRBV4-3 and TRBJ2-1, with TRBD1 as a possible D gene (5 bases). Deletions cut 0 bases from V and 0 bases from J, with 12 bases between. Germline-derived CDR1 and CDR2 are LGHNA and YSLEER. The CDR3 is 17 residues long. The CDR3 spells CASSQETGPSSYNEQFF. The CDR3 region has the DNA TGCGCCAGCAGCCAAGAAACAGGCCCGAGCTCCTACAATGAGCAGTTCTTC.

The genes are TRBV29-1 and TRBJ2-7; tentatively, D is TRBD1 (5 bases). The germline V and J ends were trimmed by 4 bases and 3 bases, with 10 bases remaining between them. The CDR3 loop spans 12 amino acids. The germline V gene has CDR1 SQVTM and CDR2 ANQGSEA. CDR3 coding DNA: TGCAGCGTTGCTCCCGGACACTACGAGCAGTACTTC. Translation: CSVAPGHYEQYF.

The gene calls are TRBV9 and TRBJ2-2; TRBD2 aligns across 9 bases. Unmatched junction bases numbered 1, after V lost 0 bases and J lost 1 base. This CDR3 spans 16 amino acids. Germline CDR1 SGDLS, CDR2 YYNGEE. The CDR3 loop is CASSVGSGGNTGELFF. The CDR3 coding sequence is TGTGCCAGCAGCGTAGGTAGCGGGGGGAACACCGGGGAGCTGTTTTTT.

The chain carries TRBV5-1 and TRBJ1-1; TRBD1 matches at 8 bases. Per germline, CDR1 SGHRS and CDR2 YFSETQ. CDR3 length: 15 residues. Trimming took 7 bases from V and 3 from J; bases not matched to a gene: 11. The CDR3 loop reads CASAEDPGGYTEAFF. The CDR3 DNA sequence: TGCGCCAGCGCAGAAGATCCAGGGGGCTACACTGAAGCTTTCTTT.

In DNA form, the CDR3 reads TGTGCCAGCAGCGCGGCGGACAGCAGTACCGGGGAGCTGTTTTTT. Its translation: CASSAADSSTGELFF. The chain links TRBV9 to TRBJ2-2; maybe TRBD1 (6 bases). V lost 3 bases and J lost 5, with 14 bases in between. The CDR3 loop spans 15 amino acids. Per germline, CDR1 SGDLS and CDR2 YYNGEE. Based on the CDR3 plus reference TRBV9 and TRBJ2-2, the full variable domain is DSGVTQTPKHLITATGQRVTLRCSPRSGDLSVYWYQQSLDQGLQFLIQYYNGEERAKGNILERFSAQQFPDLHSELNLSSLELGDSALYFCASSAADSSTGELFFGEGSRLTVL.

The chain carries TRBV7-9 and TRBJ2-7, with D perhaps TRBD2 (7 bases). Per the germline V gene, CDR1 is SEHNR and CDR2 is FQNEAQ (reference sequence). The CDR3 loop spans 15 amino acids. Deletions cut 4 bases from V and 7 bases from J, with 20 bases between. The DNA of the CDR3 is TGTGCCAGCAGCTCCCACCTGGGGGGGGCGGGGGAGCAGTACTTC. Protein product: CASSSHLGGAGEQYF.

V is TRBV7-2 and J is TRBJ2-7; 12 bases align to TRBD2. Trimming removed 4 bases from V and 7 bases from J; junction bases left unmatched: 8. Germline loops: CDR1 SGHTA, CDR2 FQGNSA. The CDR3 runs 15 residues. In DNA form, the CDR3 reads TGTGCCAGCAGCTCTAAGACTAGCGGGAGTAGAGAGCAGTACTTC. It encodes CASSSKTSGSREQYF. Full variable domain (rest looked up from reference TRBV7-2 and TRBJ2-7): GAGVSQSPSNKVTEKGKDVELRCDPISGHTALYWYRQSLGQGLEFLIYFQGNSAPDKSGLPSDRFSAERTGGSVSTLTIQRTQQEDSAVYLCASSSKTSGSREQYFGPGTRLTVT.

This chain joins TRBV11-2 and TRBJ2-1; D is perhaps TRBD1 (5 bases). V lost 0 bases to trimming and J lost 2 bases, with 8 bases between them. The CDR3 spans 15 residues. Germline CDR1 and CDR2: SGHAT and FQNNGV. The CDR3 DNA is TGTGCCAGCAGCTTAGATCGACAGACCTACAATGAGCAGTTCTTC. This codes for CASSLDRQTYNEQFF.